The 2 T cell receptor beta chains below were found in one sample sequenced in a study of regulatory T cells in long-lasting Graves disease (dated by TCRdb to about 2021). This sample's time point label indicates: newly diagnosed GD, antithyroid drugs for less than 3 months. For both TCR sequencing and RNA sequencing, RNA was extracted from PBMCs in TRIzol. Library preparation was by multiplex PCR. Reads for this sample came from an Illumina HiSeq 4000. iRepertoire HTBI primers and Arm-PCR amplification of CDR3 regions were used to construct TCR beta libraries. TCRdb trimmed public reads at Q25 via fastp, called clones via MiXCR and kept in-frame beta chains. Every CDR3 protein is listed once, alongside the most common genes and DNA of its rows. Counted in this sample were hundreds of thousands of distinct CDR3 sequences; more than 10% of them appeared once. Jointly, the top ten make up about 8.3% of the sample.

The sample was also reused in another study, on T cells in Graves' hyperthyroidism and ophthalmopathy.

The specimen comprised peripheral blood mononuclear cells (PBMCs), sampled at new diagnosis, from a patient treated with antithyroid drugs. These receptors were collected from a woman in her 30s with Graves disease. Donor details come from another sample of the same person, matched by shared clones.

V is TRBV9 and J is TRBJ2-3, with no clear D. The CDR3 totals 12 residues. V lost 3 bases and J 4 bases, leaving 6 bases between the germline ends. Per the germline V gene, CDR1 is SGDLS and CDR2 is YYNGEE. The chain's CDR3 is CASSASSDTQYF. In nucleotides, the CDR3 is TGTGCCAGCAGCGCTTCGTCAGATACGCAGTATTTT.

Many counts were recorded for this clonotype. In DNA form, the CDR3 reads TGTGCCAGCAGCCCGCAGGTACCGGTTAACATGGAGACCCAGTACTTC. Translating gives CASSPQVPVNMETQYF. The rearrangement joins TRBV7-9 to TRBJ2-5; D gene unclear. Trimming stripped 5 bases from V and 5 bases from J, with 21 bases between. The CDR3 is made up of 16 amino acids. CDR1 SEHNR and CDR2 FQNEAQ come from the germline V gene (reference sequence).